This T cell receptor beta chain was sequenced for a study of spatial heterogeneity in lung cancer (dated by TCRdb to the late 2010s). General notes on the study: The donors were 70 or so patients from the lung TRACERx cohort who had early-stage, untreated non-small cell lung cancer. TCR alpha and beta repertoires were quantitatively compared across multiple tumor regions, matched nontumor lung and blood in non-small cell lung cancer. More beta-chain than alpha-chain transcripts were consistently detected, likely reflecting higher beta-chain transcript abundance. Follow-up PBMC samples were sequenced whenever available, and the median time to follow-up was about two years after resection. Nonsynonymous mutation counts, determined by whole-exome sequencing of tumor tissue, were related to TCR repertoire features. At surgery, both alpha and beta chains were TCR-sequenced in 200 to 250 tumor regions, about 64 matched nontumor lung samples and 56 PBMC samples. In the raw uncorrected reads, each unique combination of TCR and UMI appeared more than ten times on average.

Library preparation employed 5' RACE. The sequencing machine was a NextSeq 500. The TCR library protocol attached a unique molecular identifier to each TCR cDNA molecule to allow correction of PCR and sequencing errors. For the original study's pipeline: TCR identification, UMI-based error correction and CDR3 extraction were performed with Decombinator tools. Expanded TCRs were defined as those above a frequency of 2 per 1,000, corresponding to the top 1% of the tumor frequency distribution. Renyi diversity was computed with the R vegan package after each repertoire had been subsampled 100 times to 5,000 TCRs. CDR3 similarity networks were built from amino acid triplet string-kernel similarity, with CDR3s being connected when pairwise similarity was above 0.82. The public reads were reanalyzed by TCRdb: fastp trimming at Q25, MiXCR alignment, in-frame beta chains only. Each CDR3 protein appears once, grouped with its most common genes and DNA. The authors' filters were not applied to this entry. This sample is represented by some 54,000 distinct CDR3 sequences; under 8% of them were singletons. The ten top clones hold about a third of the sample.

The time point label for this specimen denotes: blood at routine non-recurrence follow-up after resection. Whole RNA extracted from tumor and nontumor lung tissue, or from cryopreserved PBMC samples, was used for TCR sequencing without cell sorting. A patient was chosen for TCR sequencing only when enough RNA was available from at least two tumor regions. In its sample, this clonotype was seen many times. The antigen this receptor binds is unknown. Within one base of it there is no much larger clone, and no base qualities were kept. Broad study findings and their caveats: Ubiquitous expanded tumor TCRs were detected in blood more often at tumor resection than at routine follow-up. Comparisons of baseline and follow-up blood repertoires included only around 14 patients. Additional single-cell paired TCR alpha and beta sequencing was considered necessary to confirm, at a functional level, the hypothesis that regional TCRs recognize regional mutations.

V is reduced by 1 base and J by 0 bases, leaving a spacing of 8 bases between them. From its cysteine to its phenylalanine, the CDR3 spans 14 amino acids. The entry retains the CDR3 DNA only, 42 bases that are in frame from base 1. CDR1 DFQATT and CDR2 SNEGSKA are derived from the germline V gene (reference sequence). The receptor chain draws on TRBV20-1 and TRBJ2-3, with no D gene named confidently. The clonotype comes from a female donor with early-stage non-small cell lung cancer. Sequencing was performed on PBMCs, taken at follow-up. Here the CDR3 is given as CSARAQTSTDTQYF. The base sequence is TGCAGTGCTAGAGCCCAGACTAGCACAGATACGCAGTATTTT.